This T cell receptor beta chain comes out of a study of cytotoxic CD8 clonotypes in ibrutinib-treated CLL. Study information: In all, under twelve patients were relapsed/refractory, fewer than 16 were treatment-naive and about 18 were IGHV unmutated. Response material was collected after a median 12 months of treatment, range 6 to 36. Findings and limits, study-wide: Public clonotypes were uncommon and contracted or stayed stable on treatment.

V was shortened by 1 base and J by 1 base, with 13 bases between the two germline ends. The length of the CDR3 is 17 residues. From germline, CDR1 is SGHNT and CDR2 YENEEA. The repertoire was sequenced with immunoSEQ multiplex PCR; TCRdb's copy has only in-frame clones and lacks some. The sample contains approximately 150,000 clones, roughly 80% of which appear only once. As concerns this clone: Its antigen is unidentified.

This chain joins TRBV11-3 and TRBJ1-4; D not resolved. This clonotype was obtained from a human donor with chronic lymphocytic leukemia. Sample: PBMCs, taken after 24 months of ibrutinib treatment. CDR3: CASSLVNPAGTNEKLFF. The CDR3 region has the DNA TGTGCCAGCAGCTTAGTGAACCCGGCTGGAACTAATGAAAAACTGTTTTTT.